The 20 T cell receptor beta chains below were found in one sample sequenced in a study of blood T cell repertoires in COVID-19. Assay: immunoSEQ multiplex PCR; the TCRdb copy retains only in-frame clones and omits some. The repertoire holds 110,000 to 150,000 clones, with 81% as singletons. The sequenced material came from peripheral blood. All receptors come from a human donor in a cohort sampled during active COVID-19.

The chain couples TRBV6-2 or TRBV6-3 to TRBJ2-1; the D is unclear. The CDR3 spans 13 residues. The V gene's germline CDR1 is MNHEY and CDR2 SVGEGT. V shed 2 bases and J shed 3 bases, with 5 bases lying between them. As DNA, the CDR3 is TGTGCCAGCAGTTACACACGCTACAATGAGCAGTTCTTC. Its translation is CASSYTRYNEQFF.

V usage is TRBV4-3 and J usage is TRBJ1-6, with D uncertain. The V end lost 4 bases, the J end lost 5 bases, and 9 bases lay between the germline ends. This CDR3 has 14 amino acids. CDR1 LGHNA and CDR2 YSLEER come from the germline V gene. Here the CDR3 reads CASSLTGNNSPLHF. The CDR3, as DNA: TGCGCCAGCAGCCTGACGGGAAATAATTCACCCCTCCACTTT.

V usage is TRBV6-1 and J usage is TRBJ2-5; TRBD2 aligns across 7 bases. V was clipped by 4 bases and J by 5 bases; unmatched bases: 13. CDR3 length equals 16 residues. The V gene's germline CDR1 is MNHNS and CDR2 SASEGT. In DNA, the CDR3 is TGTGCCAGCAGTGTTGGGAGGGCCGTGTCTTTGGAGACCCAGTACTTC. It translates to CASSVGRAVSLETQYF.

The rearrangement joins TRBV4-1 to TRBJ2-1, with 13 nucleotides matching TRBD2. V lost 3 bases and J lost 9; bases outside the gene matches: 11. This CDR3 is built from 17 residues. Germline CDR1 is MGHRA and CDR2 is YSYEKL. DNA for the CDR3: TGCGCCAGCAGCCAGCAAGGGGGGACTAGCGGGATTTTTGAGCAGTTCTTC. It encodes CASSQQGGTSGIFEQFF.

V usage is TRBV7-9 and J usage is TRBJ2-7, with TRBD1 identical over 11 bases. Germline values: CDR1 SEHNR, CDR2 FQNEAQ (reference sequence). Losses at the gene ends were 5 bases for V and 9 bases for J; bases not matched to a gene: 9. The CDR3 is 14 amino acids. The CDR3: CASSQGTGGRRQYF. The CDR3 bases are TGTGCCAGCAGCCAGGGGACAGGGGGGCGTAGGCAGTACTTC.

The rearrangement uses TRBV11-2 and TRBJ2-2; D is unresolved. CDR1 and CDR2 (germline): SGHAT, FQNNGV. The V gene lost 5 bases and the J gene lost 2 bases, with 12 bases spanning the gap. The CDR3 runs to 15 residues. The CDR3 sequence is CASSPQQPNTGELFF. The CDR3 DNA reads TGTGCCAGCAGCCCCCAACAGCCAAACACCGGGGAGCTGTTTTTT. The entire variable domain, with the rest obtained from reference TRBV11-2 and TRBJ2-2, is as follows: EAGVAQSPRYKIIEKRQSVAFWCNPISGHATLYWYQQILGQGPKLLIQFQNNGVVDDSQLPKDRFSAERLKGVDSTLKIQPAKLEDSAVYLCASSPQQPNTGELFFGEGSRLTVL.

This chain joins TRBV19 and TRBJ2-1, with a weak D call TRBD1 (6 bases). CDR3 length: 13 amino acids. V was trimmed by 5 bases and J by 5 bases, leaving 10 bases between them. Germline V lookup: CDR1 LNHDA, CDR2 SQIVND (reference sequence). CDR3 residues: CASSGGRDNEQFF. The CDR3 DNA follows: TGTGCCAGTAGTGGGGGCAGGGACAATGAGCAGTTCTTC.

The V and J genes are TRBV5-1 and TRBJ2-3, with 9 nucleotides matching TRBD1. Germline CDR1 and CDR2: SGHRS and YFSETQ. Trimming took 3 bases from V and 3 from J; bases not matched to a gene: 8. This CDR3 has 16 residues. CDR3 sequence: CASSSTGQGETDTQYF. In DNA, the CDR3 is TGCGCCAGCAGCTCAACGGGACAGGGAGAGACAGATACGCAGTATTTT.

This clone appeared a single time. In DNA form, the CDR3 reads TGTGCCAGCAGCTGGACAGGGTCCTATGGCTACACCTTC. Translated: CASSWTGSYGYTF. The chain has TRBV6-5 and TRBJ1-2; 8 nucleotides line up with TRBD1. Per the germline V gene, CDR1 is MNHEY and CDR2 is SVGAGI. Trimming at V came to 6 bases and at J to 4 bases, leaving 4 bases not matched to a gene. This CDR3 has 13 residues.

The rearrangement joins TRBV9 to TRBJ2-5; 9 bases match TRBD2. With 3 bases clipped from V and 5 bases from J, the junction kept 5 bases outside the gene matches. Germline lookup yields CDR1 SGDLS and CDR2 YYNGEE. The CDR3 consists of 14 residues. In DNA form, the CDR3 reads TGTGCCAGCAGCGCGGGACTAGCCGGGGAGACCCAGTACTTC. It codes for CASSAGLAGETQYF.

The V and J genes are TRBV28 and TRBJ2-7; TRBD2 agrees at 9 bases. This CDR3 has 13 amino acids. The V and J ends lost 10 bases and 3 bases, in that order; junction bases with no gene match: 7. CDR1 and CDR2 from the germline V gene are MDHEN and SYDVKM. The CDR3 here is CATGLANLYEQYF. CDR3 DNA sequence: TGTGCCACCGGACTAGCGAATCTCTACGAGCAGTACTTC.

This chain connects TRBV5-1 to TRBJ2-7, with 7 bases fitting TRBD1. V dropped 5 bases and J dropped 2; count of bases not matched to a gene: 7. CDR1 and CDR2 from the germline V gene are SGHRS and YFSETQ. This CDR3 spans 14 amino acids. The chain's CDR3 is CASRRDSVAYEQYF. The CDR3 DNA follows: TGCGCCAGCAGACGGGACAGCGTGGCCTACGAGCAGTACTTC.

This rearrangement joins TRBV11-1 to TRBJ2-7, with D possibly matching TRBD2 (6 bases). The germline V gene encodes CDR1 SGHAT and CDR2 FQDESV (reference sequence). Deletions cut 0 bases from V and 9 bases from J, with 12 bases between. The CDR3 contains 13 residues. CDR3 region: CASSLARGTGQYF. CDR3 nucleotide sequence: TGTGCCAGCAGCTTAGCGCGGGGTACCGGGCAGTACTTC.

This clone was detected only once. This chain links TRBV29-1 with TRBJ2-1; D possibly corresponds to TRBD2 (5 bases). The CDR3 has 12 residues. Trimming shortened V by 4 bases and J by 15 bases, and 19 bases separated the two germline ends. CDR1 is SQVTM, CDR2 ANQGSEA, per germline. The CDR3 reads CSVARAEPLPFF. The CDR3 DNA sequence: TGCAGCGTTGCTAGAGCGGAGCCCCTTCCGTTCTTC.

This clone has just one count. The rearrangement joins TRBV6-7 to TRBJ1-5; 9 nucleotides match TRBD1. TRBV6-7 is assigned to the ORF class and has an uncertain function. This CDR3 is 19 amino acids long. V lost 2 bases and J lost 3; bases outside the gene matches: 14. This CDR3 reads CASSYPTGGRQSVNQPQHF. The DNA for the CDR3 is TGTGCCAGCAGTTACCCGACAGGGGGTAGGCAATCCGTCAATCAGCCCCAGCATTTT.

The CDR3 DNA follows: TGCGCCAGCAGCTGGGCGGGACTAGCGGGAGAGACCCAGTACTTC. It codes for CASSWAGLAGETQYF. This chain joins TRBV5-1 and TRBJ2-5; 12 bases align to TRBD2. V shed 3 bases and J 4 bases; nucleotides not matched to a gene: 4. The CDR3 loop spans 15 amino acids. Germline-derived CDR1 and CDR2 are SGHRS and YFSETQ. Based on the CDR3 plus reference TRBV5-1 and TRBJ2-5, the full variable domain is KAGVTQTPRYLIKTRGQQVTLSCSPISGHRSVSWYQQTPGQGLQFLFEYFSETQRNKGNFPGRFSGRQFSNSRSEMNVSTLELGDSALYLCASSWAGLAGETQYFGPGTRLLVL.

The V gene is TRBV7-2, the J gene TRBJ2-7, with 9 bases matching TRBD2. V shed 0 bases, J shed 6 bases, and the junction held 12 bases outside the gene matches. The CDR3 loop spans 17 amino acids. CDR1 and CDR2 from the germline V gene are SGHTA and FQGNSA. As DNA, the CDR3 is TGTGCCAGCAGCTTAGCTCCCGCGGCTAGCGGGAAGGCCGAGCAGTACTTC. Its protein product is CASSLAPAASGKAEQYF.

This chain joins TRBV28 and TRBJ1-3; TRBD1 agrees at 8 bases. The CDR3 runs 15 residues. The V gene end was trimmed by 5 bases and the J gene end by 2 bases; junction bases not matched to a gene: 5. Germline CDR1 reads MDHEN; CDR2 reads SYDVKM. The CDR3, as DNA: TGTGCCAGCAGTAGACAGGGGAAAACTGGAAACACCATATATTTT. It is translated as CASSRQGKTGNTIYF.

Here the CDR3 reads CASSVDPGGNTEAFF. CDR3 nucleotides: TGTGCCAGCAGCGTAGATCCAGGGGGGAACACTGAAGCTTTCTTT. This sequence joins TRBV9 and TRBJ1-1, with TRBD1 matching 7 bases. The J segment lost 1 base and the V segment lost 0 bases, leaving 3 bases of the junction unmatched. The CDR3 is made up of 15 amino acids. CDR1 SGDLS and CDR2 YYNGEE come from the germline V gene.

The chain couples TRBV5-6 to TRBJ2-3, with D possibly being TRBD1 (6 bases). V was clipped by 0 bases and J by 11 bases, with 10 bases between them. This CDR3 is 12 amino acids long. The germline V gene encodes CDR1 SGHDT and CDR2 YYEEEE. The CDR3 here is CASSLVQGRQYF. CDR3 nucleotide sequence: TGTGCCAGCAGCTTGGTTCAGGGGAGGCAGTATTTT.